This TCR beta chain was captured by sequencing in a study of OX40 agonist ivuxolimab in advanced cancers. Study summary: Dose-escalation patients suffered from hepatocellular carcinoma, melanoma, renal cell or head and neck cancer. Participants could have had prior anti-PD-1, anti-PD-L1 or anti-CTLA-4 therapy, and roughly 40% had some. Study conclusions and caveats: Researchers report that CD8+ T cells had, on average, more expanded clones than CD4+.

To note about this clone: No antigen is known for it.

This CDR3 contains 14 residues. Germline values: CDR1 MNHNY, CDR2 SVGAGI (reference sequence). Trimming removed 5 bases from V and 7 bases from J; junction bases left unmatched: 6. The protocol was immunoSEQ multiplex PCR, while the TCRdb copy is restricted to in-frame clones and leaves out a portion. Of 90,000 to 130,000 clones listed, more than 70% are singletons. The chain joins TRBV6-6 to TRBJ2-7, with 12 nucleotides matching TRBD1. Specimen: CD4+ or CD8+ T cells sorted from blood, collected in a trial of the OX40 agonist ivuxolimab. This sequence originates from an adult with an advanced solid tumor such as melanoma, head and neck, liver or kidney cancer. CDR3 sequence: CASSRDRGLREQYF. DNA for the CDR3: TGTGCCAGCAGTCGGGACAGGGGGCTTCGGGAGCAGTACTTC.